The rows below give T cell receptor beta chains drawn from one sample of a study of technical replicates of blood from a few donors. Assay used: immunoSEQ multiplex PCR; TCRdb lists only in-frame clones, some missing. The data hold about 85,000 clones, with just under 95% observed a single time. The specimen was T cells isolated from PBMCs. The source of these receptors is a human donor in good health. Both conserved end residues are part of each CDR3. A D gene is named only where the DNA matches it firmly. Clone size is given for some rows only: seen once, a few or many times, or a class if the clone is expanded.

D gene | J gene | clone size | V gene | CDR3 protein | CDR3 DNA
NA | TRBJ1-1 | NA | TRBV7-2 | CASKLWTSATEAFF | TGTGCCAGCAAGCTGTGGACATCGGCCACTGAAGCTTTCTTT
NA | TRBJ1-4 | NA | TRBV6-1 | CASKEGFANEKLFF | TGTGCCAGCAAAGAGGGCTTTGCTAATGAAAAACTGTTTTTT
NA | TRBJ1-5 | NA | TRBV5-8 | CASSLARRQPQHF | TGTGCCAGCAGCTTGGCCCGTCGTCAGCCCCAGCATTTT
TRBD1 | TRBJ1-3 | NA | TRBV9 | CASSVAGTGVNGNTIYF | TGTGCCAGCAGCGTAGCGGGGACAGGGGTGAATGGAAACACCATATATTTT
NA | TRBJ1-5 | once | TRBV7-8 | CASSPDRFTHQPQHF | TGTGCCAGCAGCCCAGACAGGTTTACGCATCAGCCCCAGCATTTT
NA | TRBJ1-2 | NA | TRBV7-9 | CATLQGYTF | TGTGCCACCTTACAGGGCTACACCTTC
TRBD2 | TRBJ2-7 | NA | TRBV12-5 | CASGLLIRGGTYEQYF | TGTGCTAGTGGTTTGCTCATTCGGGGGGGCACCTACGAGCAGTACTTC
NA | TRBJ2-7 | NA | TRBV2 | CASSEAQGYEQYF | TGTGCCAGCAGTGAAGCTCAGGGTTACGAGCAGTACTTC
NA | TRBJ2-2 | NA | TRBV2 | CASSPNRDQGSTGELFF | TGTGCCAGCAGTCCTAATAGGGATCAGGGCAGCACCGGGGAGCTGTTTTTT
NA | TRBJ2-7 | NA | TRBV6-1 | CASSEPGRISYEQYF | TGTGCCAGCAGTGAACCGGGGAGGATCTCCTACGAGCAGTACTTC
TRBD2 | TRBJ2-1 | NA | TRBV4-1 | CASSHIAGANNEQFF | TGCGCCAGCAGCCATATAGCGGGAGCCAACAATGAGCAGTTCTTC
TRBD2 | TRBJ2-1 | NA | TRBV4-2 | CASSQPIAGSSYNEQFF | TGTGCCAGCAGCCAACCTATAGCGGGTAGCTCCTACAATGAGCAGTTCTTC
NA | TRBJ2-3 | NA | TRBV10-3 | CAISGRLTDTQYF | TGTGCCATCAGTGGGCGGCTCACAGATACGCAGTATTTT
TRBD1 | TRBJ2-3 | NA | TRBV6-1 | CASSGGQGLGTSTDTQYF | TGTGCCAGCAGTGGGGGACAGGGTCTCGGCACTAGCACAGATACGCAGTATTTT
NA | TRBJ2-7 | NA | TRBV28 | CASSLTGTGEQYF | TGTGCCAGCAGCCTGACAGGGACTGGCGAGCAGTACTTC
NA | TRBJ1-2 | NA | TRBV7-3 | CASSSGGAGGYTF | TGTGCCAGCAGCTCCGGGGGGGCCGGAGGCTACACCTTC
NA | TRBJ2-5 | NA | TRBV11-3 | CASSSRTDQETQYF | TGTGCCAGCAGCTCCCGGACAGATCAAGAGACCCAGTACTTC
NA | TRBJ2-7 | NA | TRBV11-3 | CASSSPGGSYEQYF | TGTGCCAGCAGCTCCCCCGGCGGCAGCTACGAGCAGTACTTC
NA | TRBJ2-3 | NA | TRBV5-4 | CASSPRGATDTQYF | TGTGCCAGCAGCCCTCGGGGGGCCACAGATACGCAGTATTTT
NA | TRBJ1-1 | few | TRBV9 | CASSVSRDTEAFF | TGTGCCAGCAGCGTAAGCCGGGATACTGAAGCTTTCTTT
TRBD2 | TRBJ2-2 | NA | TRBV7-3 | CASSLGLASGELFF | TGTGCCAGCAGCTTGGGACTAGCTAGCGGGGAGCTGTTTTTT
TRBD2 | TRBJ2-1 | once | TRBV5-1 | CASSVTSGSIYDEQFF | TGCGCCAGCAGCGTTACTAGCGGGAGCATTTACGATGAGCAGTTCTTC
TRBD1 | TRBJ2-7 | NA | TRBV6-5 | CASSYSGQGDEQYF | TGTGCCAGCAGTTACTCAGGACAGGGGGACGAGCAGTACTTC
NA | TRBJ2-5 | NA | TRBV6-5 | CASTRTLQETQYF | TGTGCCAGCACTCGGACTTTGCAAGAGACCCAGTACTTC
NA | TRBJ1-2 | once | TRBV2 | CASSVGVYGYTF | TGTGCCAGCAGTGTAGGGGTCTATGGCTACACCTTC
NA | TRBJ1-5 | NA | TRBV4-2 | CASSQETGLAKQPQHF | TGTGCCAGCAGCCAAGAAACAGGGCTGGCAAAGCAGCCCCAGCATTTT
NA | TRBJ2-5 | NA | TRBV29-1 | CSVDLGALETQYF | TGCAGCGTTGATCTGGGGGCGCTCGAGACCCAGTACTTC
NA | TRBJ1-1 | few | TRBV27 | CAVGGRNTEAFF | TGTGCAGTGGGGGGGAGGAACACTGAAGCTTTCTTT
TRBD2 | TRBJ2-6 | few | TRBV10-1 | CASSAAGDRFFSGANVLTF | TGCGCCAGCAGTGCGGCGGGAGACCGGTTTTTTTCTGGGGCCAACGTCCTGACTTTC
NA | TRBJ1-2 | many | TRBV30 | CAWIGGVRYGYTF | TGTGCCTGGATCGGAGGGGTTCGATATGGCTACACCTTC
NA | TRBJ1-1 | NA | TRBV28 | CASSLYRGGTMNTEAFF | TGTGCCAGCAGTTTATATCGAGGGGGTACGATGAACACTGAAGCTTTCTTT
NA | TRBJ1-2 | NA | TRBV12-2 | CASRPSLDYTF | TGTGCAAGTCGCCCCTCGCTAGACTACACCTTC
TRBD2 | TRBJ2-7 | NA | TRBV6-5 | CASSRTSGTYEQYF | TGTGCCAGCAGTCGGACTAGCGGTACCTACGAGCAGTACTTC
NA | TRBJ1-5 | NA | TRBV19 | CASSIDYSNQPQHF | TGTGCCAGTAGTATAGATTATAGCAATCAGCCCCAGCATTTT
NA | TRBJ1-1 | NA | TRBV6-5 | CASNRGVNTEAFF | TGTGCCAGCAACCGGGGGGTGAACACTGAAGCTTTCTTT
TRBD1 | TRBJ1-1 | NA | TRBV28 | CASSFHQGAENTEAFF | TGTGCCAGCAGTTTCCACCAGGGGGCCGAGAACACTGAAGCTTTCTTT
NA | TRBJ2-5 | NA | TRBV5-6 | CASSLADGVGGETQYF | TGTGCCAGCAGCTTGGCCGACGGGGTCGGGGGAGAGACCCAGTACTTC
TRBD2 | TRBJ2-5 | NA | TRBV5-1 | CASRTGGPRETQYF | TGCGCCAGCAGGACGGGGGGGCCTCGGGAGACCCAGTACTTC
NA | TRBJ2-7 | NA | TRBV19 | CASSIQRASYEQYF | TGTGCCAGTAGTATACAGCGGGCCTCCTACGAGCAGTACTTC
TRBD2 | TRBJ2-3 | NA | TRBV25-1 | CASSDGLASGTSTQYF | TGTGCCAGCAGTGATGGGTTGGCTAGCGGGACGTCTACGCAGTATTTT
NA | TRBJ1-5 | NA | TRBV2 | CASSERTALGPQHF | TGTGCCAGCAGTGAGAGGACAGCCCTAGGGCCCCAGCATTTT
TRBD1 | TRBJ1-2 | NA | TRBV28 | CASSYRGSEGYTF | TGTGCCAGCAGTTACAGGGGAAGTGAAGGCTACACCTTC
NA | TRBJ2-5 | NA | TRBV6-1 | CASSEGGYETQYF | TGTGCCAGCAGTGAAGGAGGTTACGAGACCCAGTACTTC
NA | TRBJ1-1 | once | TRBV6-5 | CASRRGGAENTEAFF | TGTGCCAGCAGAAGGGGGGGGGCCGAGAACACTGAAGCTTTCTTT
TRBD1 | TRBJ1-2 | NA | TRBV6-1 | CASRRGTGNYGYTF | TGTGCCAGCCGAAGGGGGACAGGGAACTATGGCTACACCTTC
NA | TRBJ1-2 | NA | TRBV28 | CASSLTVNYGYTF | TGTGCCAGCAGTCTGACAGTGAACTATGGCTACACCTTC
NA | TRBJ2-5 | NA | TRBV27 | CASRGSETQYF | TGTGCCAGCAGAGGGAGTGAGACCCAGTACTTC
NA | TRBJ1-4 | NA | TRBV28 | CASSDTGSLNEKLFF | TGTGCCAGCAGTGACACCGGGAGCCTTAATGAAAAACTGTTTTTT
NA | TRBJ2-7 | NA | TRBV27 | CASSPIGSGFYEQYF | TGTGCCAGCAGTCCGATCGGTAGCGGCTTCTACGAGCAGTACTTC
TRBD1 | TRBJ1-5 | NA | TRBV5-1 | CASSLGWDSHQPQHF | TGCGCCAGCAGCTTGGGTTGGGACAGCCATCAGCCCCAGCATTTT